The T cell receptor beta chain described here comes from a study of shared clonotypes between healthy human individuals. Study results and caveats: Among donors, the sharing of clonotypes was expected to be influenced by sequencing depth. A limitation of the genetic and exposure-history diversity represented arose from few donors. Shared clonotypes: 4.5% to 6.5% naive CD4, about 3.3% naive CD8, about 2.2% memory CD4, around 0.4% memory CD8. A generally larger estimated richness was seen in naive subsets than in memory subsets.

With respect to this clone: Its antigen is not known.

The assay was immunoSEQ multiplex PCR, and TCRdb's table has in-frame clones only and misses some. Of some 2.1 million clones listed, 90% to 95% are singletons. This CDR3 has 14 amino acids. V was clipped by 2 bases and J by 4 bases, with 11 bases between them. In germline, CDR1 is MDHEN, CDR2 SYDVKM. Sequencing input: naive CD4+ T cells sorted from blood. Subset given: CD45RA+ positively selected. J is TRBJ1-2 and V is TRBV28; D gene ambiguous. This TCR derives from a young man in good health. The CDR3 loop reads CASSLGHTGYGYTF. CDR3 nucleotide sequence: TGTGCCAGCAGTTTAGGTCACACGGGCTATGGCTACACCTTC.